This TCR beta chain was sequenced during a study of siplizumab effects on memory and regulatory T cells. Study conclusions and caveats: Roughly 75-95% of proliferating CD4+ or CD8+ clones lacked a naive or memory phenotype that could be assigned. The diversity of naive T cells seemed greater than that of memory cells, and their alloresponse contribution seemed major. Some alloreactive sequences were traceable to unstimulated CD4+ memory cells, and siplizumab significantly reduced them.

Each sample had about 100,000 TCR templates assayed. Here immunoSEQ multiplex PCR was the method, and the copy in TCRdb shows in-frame clones only, minus some. This table has approximately 100,000 clones, over 85% appearing once. Unmatched junction bases numbered 7, after V lost 1 base and J lost 3 bases. The CDR3 consists of 17 residues. Germline lookup yields CDR1 MDHEN and CDR2 SYDVKM. With regard to this clone: The antigen is unknown.

The sequenced sample was non-Treg CD4+ T cells sorted from blood. The sequence derives from a human donor in good health. J is TRBJ2-1 and V is TRBV28; 9 bases are shared with TRBD1. CDR3 sequence reads: CASSLSPWDRVYNEQFF. In DNA, the CDR3 is TGTGCCAGCAGTTTATCCCCATGGGACAGGGTCTACAATGAGCAGTTCTTC.